A selection of T cell receptor beta chains follows, all from one sample in a study of blood T cells in healthy people across ages. TCRdb ran MiXCR on the 5' RACE reads and lists one entry per CDR3 protein. The table lists 600,000 or so distinct CDR3 sequences, roughly 31% of them singletons, with 15% to 19% in the top ten. The sample was blood. The receptors were gathered from a woman of 80 years or more in good health. Each CDR3 is given with its conserved first and last residue. Each record gives: J gene, clone size, D gene, V gene, CDR3 protein, CDR3 DNA. The D gene is left open where the match is weak. For some rows the clone size is stated as once, few or many, or as a class when expanded; others skip it.

J: TRBJ1-2; size: -; D: -; V: TRBV20-1; CDR3: CSAMRTARDGYTF; DNA: TGCAGTGCTATGCGGACAGCGCGCGATGGCTACACCTTC
J: TRBJ1-3; size: once; D: -; V: TRBV21-1; CDR3: CASSPPRLRVYF; DNA: TGTGCCAGCAGCCCGCCGCGGCTCAGGGTATATTTT
J: TRBJ1-3; size: many; D: -; V: TRBV7-2; CDR3: CASSEQQGNTIYF; DNA: TGTGCCAGCAGCGAACAACAGGGAAACACCATATATTTT
J: TRBJ1-1; size: -; D: -; V: TRBV6-5; CDR3: CASSYLALGGANTEAFF; DNA: TGTGCCAGCAGTTACTTAGCCCTTGGGGGAGCGAACACTGAAGCTTTCTTT
J: TRBJ1-4; size: -; D: -; V: TRBV4-3; CDR3: CASSQAGGGNNEKLFF; DNA: TGCGCCAGCAGCCAAGCGGGGGGGGGCAATAATGAAAAACTGTTTTTT
J: TRBJ2-4; size: many; D: -; V: TRBV2; CDR3: CASSEFLAKNIQYF; DNA: TGTGCCAGCAGTGAGTTCCTAGCCAAAAACATTCAGTACTTC
J: TRBJ2-3; size: few; D: TRBD1; V: TRBV18; CDR3: CASSPDGQGNTQYF; DNA: TGTGCCAGCTCACCCGATGGACAGGGCAATACGCAGTATTTT
J: TRBJ2-3; size: many; D: -; V: TRBV9; CDR3: CASSVKSATTDTQYF; DNA: TGTGCCAGCAGCGTGAAGTCCGCCACCACAGATACGCAGTATTTT
J: TRBJ2-2; size: once; D: TRBD1; V: TRBV4-1; CDR3: CASSQDISRTGILGELFF; DNA: TGCGCCAGCAGCCAAGATATTTCTCGGACAGGGATCTTAGGGGAGCTGTTTTTT
J: TRBJ1-2; size: many; D: -; V: TRBV30; CDR3: CAWSDPTGGYGYTF; DNA: TGTGCCTGGAGTGACCCGACAGGAGGCTATGGCTACACCTTC
J: TRBJ2-5; size: many; D: TRBD2; V: TRBV29-1; CDR3: CSVGTSGTEGETQYF; DNA: TGCAGCGTTGGGACTAGCGGCACAGAAGGGGAGACCCAGTACTTC
J: TRBJ2-5; size: -; D: TRBD2; V: TRBV28; CDR3: CASSCLAGGQETQYF; DNA: TGTGCCAGCAGTTGCCTAGCGGGGGGGCAAGAGACCCAGTACTTC
J: TRBJ2-7; size: many; D: TRBD1; V: TRBV29-1; CDR3: CSVGIGAGGGEQYF; DNA: TGCAGCGTTGGAATTGGGGCAGGGGGCGGCGAGCAGTACTTC
J: TRBJ1-4; size: -; D: -; V: TRBV4-3; CDR3: CASSQDRKINEKRFF; DNA: TGCGCCAGCAGCCAAGATAGGAAGATTAATGAAAAACGGTTTTTT
J: TRBJ2-1; size: -; D: -; V: TRBV2; CDR3: CASSFGSGQSNEQFF; DNA: TGTGCCAGCAGTTTCGGTTCGGGCCAATCCAATGAGCAGTTCTTC
J: TRBJ2-3; size: many; D: -; V: TRBV5-1; CDR3: CASSLGVLGGDTQYF; DNA: TGCGCCAGCAGCTTGGGAGTCCTAGGTGGGGATACGCAGTATTTT
J: TRBJ2-7; size: many; D: -; V: TRBV27; CDR3: CASSPLRGYEQYF; DNA: TGTGCCAGCAGTCCTCTCCGCGGCTACGAGCAGTACTTC
J: TRBJ2-1; size: many; D: -; V: TRBV5-1; CDR3: CASSYSGESSNEQFF; DNA: TGCGCCAGCAGCTACTCGGGGGAGAGCTCTAATGAGCAGTTCTTC
J: TRBJ1-2; size: -; D: -; V: TRBV28; CDR3: CASSTNRLGYTF; DNA: TGTGCCAGCAGTACAAATAGGCTTGGCTACACCTTC
J: TRBJ2-1; size: many; D: -; V: TRBV10-3; CDR3: CAITDRTGSYNEQFF; DNA: TGTGCCATCACCGACCGGACGGGCTCCTACAATGAGCAGTTCTTC
J: TRBJ2-7; size: many; D: -; V: TRBV7-2; CDR3: CASSAGSSGQYF; DNA: TGTGCCAGCAGCGCGGGCTCAAGCGGGCAGTACTTC
J: TRBJ2-4; size: -; D: -; V: TRBV5-6; CDR3: CASSQEGGMSKNIQYF; DNA: TGTGCCAGCAGCCAGGAGGGGGGGATGTCCAAAAACATTCAGTACTTC
J: TRBJ2-7; size: many; D: -; V: TRBV5-1; CDR3: CASSLAGQLGSYEQYF; DNA: TGCGCCAGCAGCTTGGCCGGACAGTTAGGCTCCTACGAGCAGTACTTC
J: TRBJ2-7; size: many; D: -; V: TRBV2; CDR3: CASLQDTYEQYF; DNA: TGTGCCAGCCTCCAGGATACCTACGAGCAGTACTTC
J: TRBJ2-3; size: -; D: TRBD2; V: TRBV30; CDR3: CAWSPGTTNTDTQYF; DNA: TGTGCCTGGAGTCCCGGGACTACCAACACAGATACGCAGTATTTT
J: TRBJ2-7; size: -; D: -; V: TRBV4-2; CDR3: CASSQDLASYEQYF; DNA: TGTGCCAGCAGCCAAGATCTAGCCTCCTACGAGCAGTACTTC
J: TRBJ2-7; size: -; D: TRBD2; V: TRBV11-3; CDR3: CASSLRTSAVDEQYF; DNA: TGTGCCAGCAGCTTAAGGACTAGCGCGGTCGATGAGCAGTACTTC
J: TRBJ1-2; size: many; D: -; V: TRBV6-1; CDR3: CASSAAPGLLTYGYTF; DNA: TGTGCCAGCAGTGCTGCTCCGGGCCTTCTAACCTATGGCTACACCTTC
J: TRBJ2-3; size: -; D: -; V: TRBV9; CDR3: CASSVEIGGLGTQYF; DNA: TGTGCCAGCAGCGTAGAGATAGGGGGGTTGGGCACGCAGTATTTT
J: TRBJ1-6; size: many; D: -; V: TRBV11-2; CDR3: CASTLRQPGNSPLHF; DNA: TGTGCCAGCACCTTAAGACAGCCGGGTAATTCACCCCTCCACTTT
J: TRBJ1-5; size: -; D: TRBD1; V: TRBV6-6; CDR3: CASTPEQGAQPQHF; DNA: TGTGCCAGCACCCCGGAACAGGGGGCACAGCCCCAGCATTTT
J: TRBJ1-5; size: many; D: TRBD1; V: TRBV6-5; CDR3: CASSGTGVPNQPQHF; DNA: TGTGCCAGCAGTGGTACAGGGGTCCCCAATCAGCCCCAGCATTTT
J: TRBJ1-4; size: -; D: -; V: TRBV6-5; CDR3: CASRMTASNEKLFF; DNA: TGTGCCAGCAGGATGACAGCCTCTAATGAAAAACTGTTTTTT
J: TRBJ1-4; size: -; D: -; V: TRBV4-1; CDR3: CASSQVHGAEKLFF; DNA: TGCGCCAGCAGCCAGGTCCATGGGGCTGAAAAACTGTTTTTT
J: TRBJ1-4; size: -; D: TRBD1; V: TRBV4-1; CDR3: CASSTRDRAREKLFF; DNA: TGCGCCAGCAGCACCCGGGACAGGGCGAGGGAAAAACTGTTTTTT
J: TRBJ1-2; size: -; D: TRBD1; V: TRBV18; CDR3: CASSRDNTGGDGYTF; DNA: TGTGCCAGCTCACGAGATAACACAGGGGGCGATGGCTACACCTTC
J: TRBJ2-1; size: many; D: -; V: TRBV7-8; CDR3: CASSLQGTAIYNEQFF; DNA: TGTGCCAGCAGCTTACAAGGAACGGCCATCTACAATGAGCAGTTCTTC
J: TRBJ2-1; size: -; D: -; V: TRBV6-2/TRBV6-3; CDR3: CASSSSQQAQFF; DNA: TGTGCCAGCAGTTCCTCGCAGCAGGCGCAGTTCTTC
J: TRBJ2-5; size: -; D: TRBD2; V: TRBV6-5; CDR3: CASSLVSLAAQETQYF; DNA: TGTGCCAGCAGCTTAGTATCTCTAGCGGCCCAAGAGACCCAGTACTTC
J: TRBJ1-5; size: many; D: TRBD1; V: TRBV20-1; CDR3: CSAGDRNQPQHF; DNA: TGCAGTGCGGGGGACAGGAATCAGCCCCAGCATTTT
J: TRBJ1-2; size: -; D: TRBD1; V: TRBV27; CDR3: CASSTQPTGALYGYTF; DNA: TGTGCCAGCAGTACCCAGCCCACAGGGGCGCTTTATGGCTACACCTTC
J: TRBJ2-2; size: -; D: -; V: TRBV6-6; CDR3: CASSWTANTGELFF; DNA: TGTGCCAGCAGTTGGACAGCGAACACCGGGGAGCTGTTTTTT
J: TRBJ2-5; size: many; D: TRBD1; V: TRBV3-1; CDR3: CASSTRTGKYF; DNA: TGTGCCAGCAGCACCCGGACAGGCAAGTACTTC
J: TRBJ2-3; size: -; D: TRBD2; V: TRBV4-1; CDR3: CASGAGGTDTQYF; DNA: TGCGCCAGCGGGGCGGGGGGGACAGATACGCAGTATTTT